This T cell receptor (beta chain) emerged from a study of shared clonotypes between healthy human individuals (TCRdb year 2020). Background on the whole study: A couple of women and a few men aged 18 to 49 years were included in the cohort. To estimate repertoire size and how much clonotype sharing occurs between individuals, the study deeply sequenced the blood TCR repertoires of 4 to 6 healthy adults. For each donor, three plates each were used for CD4 naive and CD4 memory, two plates were used for CD8 naive, and one plate was used for CD8 memory. Different laboratories and diverse techniques were used to prepare libraries and sequence TCR repertoires, to increase sequencing depth and limit assay-specific biases. Per donor, leukapheresis produced somewhere between about 0.94 and 8.9 billion PBMCs.

This clone was counted a single time. Its antigen remains unidentified. There are no base qualities to consult, and no much larger clone falls within one base. The germline V gene specifies SGHVS as CDR1 and FNYEAQ as CDR2. V loses 2 bases of germline sequence and J loses 5 bases, and the interval between the two ends is 13 bases. There are 14 amino acids in the CDR3, from cysteine to phenylalanine inclusive. Only the CDR3 DNA stays, 42 bases, in frame from base 1. TCR CDR3 regions were amplified from genomic DNA by multiplex PCR using the deep immunoSEQ assay. Extracted genomic DNA from each cell subset was distributed evenly across all wells of several immunoSEQ 96-well plates, and each plate was treated as a replicate. For sorted subsets, each replicate PCR was loaded with 200 ng genomic DNA, equivalent to 25,000 to 35,000 T cell genomes. Purified libraries were quantified with a Qubit 3.0 fluorometer, sized on a Bioanalyzer 2100, and re-quantified with the KAPA Library Quantification kit. Every immunoSEQ 96-well plate was sequenced on a separate single-read 150-cycle Illumina NextSeq 550 flow cell. In the paper's pipeline: The immunoSEQ output contained only junctional sequences without quality scores, so filtering could not match that applied to full-length reads. To assign V/J genes and CDR3, sequences were annotated using PyIR, a Python wrapper for IgBLAST v1.9, with IMGT germline references. Reads were filtered out if the reads had weak V/J assignments (E-value above 1e-6), no CDR3, stop codons, out-of-frame junctions, or ambiguous translated residues. A V3J clonotype was defined by an identical inferred V gene, J gene, and CDR3 amino acid sequence. Percentage overlap between repertoires was computed as shared unique clonotypes divided by the size of the smaller repertoire. RTK rarefaction, the Chao1 estimator, and Recon v2.1 estimates of unobserved clonotypes were used to assess repertoire richness. Generation probabilities for all TCRbeta clonotypes obtained by the gDNA method from a handful of donors were computed using OLGA. TCRdb retrieved this table from immuneACCESS and kept in-frame rearrangements only. Not all clones are present; in checked studies, unresolved V genes account for under half, and no reason is known for the remainder. Clonal size and the V and J genes are those of that table, whereas D and trimming came from the DNA. The sample table lists a few million clones, approximately 93% of them with a count of one. About 0.39% of the sample is held by the ten biggest clonotypes.

The donors were healthy, HIV-negative adults who had no recently reported acute infections or vaccinations. All donors were Caucasian adults living in Nashville, Tennessee, USA. CD4+ T cells were enriched by magnetic negative selection, after which naive cells were positively selected on CD45RA and the negative fraction was taken as the memory subset. After blood collection by leukapheresis, PBMCs were isolated using Ficoll-Histopaque density gradient centrifugation and then cryopreserved in the vapor phase of liquid nitrogen. Analytical flow cytometry was used to check the purity and quantity of every magnetically sorted T cell population. Genomic DNA was isolated from every sorted fraction and measured by UV absorbance on a Nanodrop 2000c. The paper as a whole reports these results and caveats: Pairwise subsampling led to the expectation that sequencing depth would affect the degree of clonotype sharing among donors. Higher generation probabilities were observed for clonotypes shared by all four sorted-subset donors than for non-shared clonotypes. Sampling was limited to blood, and TCR repertoires in tissue likely differ from TCR repertoires in blood. Approximately 5% of naive CD4, 3.5% of naive CD8, around 2.3% of memory CD4, and around 0.4% of memory CD8 clonotypes were shared across a few donors. Rarefaction of sorted-subset datasets indicated incomplete sequencing despite the large sequencing depth. Naive subsets generally had larger estimated clonotype richness than memory subsets. Because the study included only a small number of donors, the genetic and exposure-history diversity represented was limited.

This sequence was found in a man aged 18 to 35 in good health. Some clones in this sample may be carry-over from other donors' samples. Sequencing was performed on naive CD4+ T cells from PBMCs. The cell subset or site label, as the study defines it: CD45RA+ positively selected. The chain is assembled from TRBV7-6 and TRBJ2-7; no D segment can be confidently identified. Here the CDR3 is given as CASSLMQLPDEQYF. The nucleotide sequence reads TGTGCCAGCAGCTTAATGCAGCTCCCTGACGAGCAGTACTTC.